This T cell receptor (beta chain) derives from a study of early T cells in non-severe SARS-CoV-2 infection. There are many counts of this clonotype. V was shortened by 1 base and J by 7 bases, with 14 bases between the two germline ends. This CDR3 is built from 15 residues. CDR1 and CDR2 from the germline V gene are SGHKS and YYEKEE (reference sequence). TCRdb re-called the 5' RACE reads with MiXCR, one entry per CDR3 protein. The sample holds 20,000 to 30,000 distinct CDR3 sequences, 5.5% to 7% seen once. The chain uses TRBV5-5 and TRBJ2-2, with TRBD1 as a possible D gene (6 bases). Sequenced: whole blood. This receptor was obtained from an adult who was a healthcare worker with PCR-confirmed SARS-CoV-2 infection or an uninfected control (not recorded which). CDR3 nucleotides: TGTGCCAGCAGCTTGCGACAGGCGAGGAGCGGGGAGCTGTTTTTT. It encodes CASSLRQARSGELFF.